Following are 25 T cell receptor beta chains from one sample sequenced in a study of T-cell reconstitution after alpha-beta-depleted transplantation in children. Unique molecular identifiers were incorporated into the prepared TCRbeta library. Via MiXCR, TCRdb re-called the PCR reads, giving one row per CDR3 protein. This sample has hundreds of thousands of distinct CDR3 sequences, with approximately 15% found just once. Sequencing was performed on PBMCs, mostly from graft donor cells, taken 360 days after TCRalphabeta/CD19-depleted stem cell transplant. The receptors here all came from a male patient between 5 and 17 years old who had a stem cell transplant for acute lymphoblastic leukemia, so the T cells may come from the graft donor.

The chain recombines TRBV20-1 with TRBJ1-1; D is unclear. Trimming stripped 3 bases from V and 1 base from J, with 6 bases between. Germline loops: CDR1 DFQATT, CDR2 SNEGSKA (reference sequence). The CDR3 has 12 residues. The CDR3 is CSASIQNTEAFF. The CDR3 nucleotides read TGCAGTGCTAGCATACAGAACACTGAAGCTTTCTTT.

This clonotype showed up just a few times. The chain carries TRBV5-1 and TRBJ1-1; D not certain. CDR3 length: 15 residues. Germline assignment: CDR1 SGHRS and CDR2 YFSETQ. V was clipped by 0 bases and J by 0 bases, with 9 bases between them. The DNA for the CDR3 is TGCGCCAGCAGCTTGGCCCCAGCCTTGAACACTGAAGCTTTCTTT. Its protein is CASSLAPALNTEAFF.

The chain recombines TRBV12-5 with TRBJ2-7; possible D gene TRBD1, 6 bases. V was cut by 6 bases and J by 1 base, with 16 bases left in between. The germline V gene encodes CDR1 LGHNT and CDR2 FRNRAP. The CDR3 is 15 residues long. Here the CDR3 reads CASGRRLGTSYEQYF. The CDR3 coding sequence is TGTGCTAGTGGCCGTCGGTTGGGGACATCCTACGAGCAGTACTTC.

This clonotype has more than one count but fewer than ten. This sequence joins TRBV29-1 and TRBJ1-4; the D gene is possibly TRBD1 (5 bases). Between the trimmed V and J ends, which lost 0 bases and 5 bases, there was a span of 10 bases. The CDR3 consists of 14 residues. Germline V gene lookup returns CDR1 SQVTM and CDR2 ANQGSEA. Here the CDR3 DNA reads TGCAGCGTTGAAGATAAGACAGAGAATGAAAAACTGTTTTTT. It is translated as CSVEDKTENEKLFF.

At least ten counts were recorded for this clonotype. The chain recombines TRBV5-1 with TRBJ2-5, with unresolved D. The assigned J gene may be wrong: the sequence end matches TRBJ2-3 better. This CDR3 is built from 13 residues. Germline assignment: CDR1 SGHRS and CDR2 YFSETQ. DNA of the CDR3: TGCGCCAGCAGCTTGGGGCGGTTGGAGACGCAGTATTTT. It is translated as CASSLGRLETQYF.

The table lists this clonotype with many counts. V is TRBV12-3 or TRBV12-4 and J is TRBJ2-1, with TRBD2 matching over 7 bases. The CDR3 is 14 residues long. Germline trimming cut 6 bases from V and 4 bases from J; bases unmatched to any gene: 6. For the CDR3, the DNA is TGTGCCAGCAGGTCTTGGGGAGGGTACAATGAGCAGTTCTTC. The encoded protein is CASRSWGGYNEQFF.

This clonotype came up a few times. This chain joins TRBV20-1 and TRBJ1-5; unclear D gene. Germline loops: CDR1 DFQATT, CDR2 SNEGSKA (reference sequence). The CDR3 has 14 amino acids. V gave up 1 base and J gave up 3 bases, with 10 bases separating them. CDR3 sequence: CSARVPAVNQPQHF. Written as DNA, the CDR3 is TGCAGTGCTAGAGTCCCAGCAGTCAATCAGCCCCAGCATTTT.

The table lists this clonotype with many counts. This rearrangement joins TRBV29-1 to TRBJ2-3; 14 positions agree with TRBD2. CDR3 size: 14 residues. V gave up 7 bases and J gave up 4 bases; unmatched junction bases: 4. Germline CDR1 and CDR2: SQVTM and ANQGSEA. This CDR3 is CSAQGLAGADTQYF. The CDR3 nucleotides read TGCAGCGCCCAGGGACTAGCGGGAGCAGATACGCAGTATTTT.

This clonotype was observed a handful of times. The chain joins TRBV19 to TRBJ2-5; D is tentatively TRBD1 or TRBD2 (5 bases each). The CDR3 extends over 14 amino acids. CDR1 is LNHDA and CDR2 is SQIVND in the germline V gene (reference sequence). Trimming left V 7 bases short and J 5 bases short, with 17 bases between. This CDR3 reads CASTRDRGSETQYF. CDR3 bases: TGTGCCAGTACAAGGGACCGGGGATCGGAGACCCAGTACTTC.

Many counts were recorded for this clonotype. V and J are TRBV24-1 and TRBJ2-1; D is possibly TRBD1 (6 bases). Germline V gives CDR1 KGHDR, CDR2 SFDVKD. This CDR3 comprises 14 residues. The ends were cut back, 8 bases at V and 3 bases at J, with 13 bases in the middle. This chain's CDR3 is CATKGQGGYNEQFF. CDR3 bases: TGTGCCACCAAGGGACAAGGGGGCTACAATGAGCAGTTCTTC.

Only a few counts were recorded for this clonotype. J is TRBJ2-5 and V is TRBV10-2, with D perhaps TRBD1 (5 bases). The CDR3 contains 16 residues. Germline CDR1 reads WSHSY; CDR2 reads SAAADI. Trimming took off 0 bases at V and 1 base at J, with 12 bases between the two ends. The CDR3 region is CASSESAGQIQETQYF. For the CDR3, the DNA is TGCGCCAGCAGTGAGTCCGCTGGACAAATCCAAGAGACCCAGTACTTC.

In its sample, this clonotype was seen a few times. This sequence joins TRBV5-1 and TRBJ2-7; TRBD1 matches at 8 bases. V dropped 4 bases and J dropped 0; count of bases not matched to a gene: 9. This CDR3 is built from 16 residues. Germline V gives CDR1 SGHRS, CDR2 YFSETQ. The CDR3 DNA follows: TGCGCCAGCAGCCCCGGACAGGGTGTAATCTCCTACGAGCAGTACTTC. It translates to CASSPGQGVISYEQYF.

The chain couples TRBV5-1 to TRBJ2-3, with 7 bases lining up with TRBD2. The CDR3 is made up of 16 amino acids. The V gene's germline CDR1 is SGHRS and CDR2 YFSETQ. V lost 1 base to trimming and J lost 8 bases; unmatched junction nucleotides: 13. The CDR3: CASSLTASGVYATQYF. CDR3 in DNA: TGCGCCAGCAGCTTGACGGCTAGCGGCGTTTACGCTACGCAGTATTTT.

The chain uses TRBV5-5 and TRBJ1-1, with D possibly TRBD1 on 6 matching bases. The CDR3 is made up of 17 amino acids. V dropped 0 bases and J dropped 1 base, with 16 bases sitting between them. Germline values: CDR1 SGHKS, CDR2 YYEKEE (reference sequence). The CDR3 is CASSLGGAGTTNTEAFF. The CDR3 region has the DNA TGTGCCAGCAGCTTGGGGGGGGCAGGGACGACGAACACTGAAGCTTTCTTT. Based on the CDR3 plus reference TRBV5-5 and TRBJ1-1, the full variable domain is DAGVTQSPTHLIKTRGQQVTLRCSPISGHKSVSWYQQVLGQGPQFIFQYYEKEERGRGNFPDRFSARQFPNYSSELNVNALLLGDSALYLCASSLGGAGTTNTEAFFGQGTRLTVV.

At least ten counts were recorded for this clonotype. The chain combines TRBV6-6 with TRBJ1-4, with D possibly TRBD1 on 5 matching bases. The ends were cut back, 7 bases at V and 3 bases at J, with 9 bases in the middle. Germline V gene sequence: CDR1 MNHNY, CDR2 SVGAGI (reference sequence). This CDR3 region has 13 residues. The CDR3, as DNA: TGTGCCAGCAAGGGGAATGCTAATGAAAAACTGTTTTTT. Protein: CASKGNANEKLFF.

This clonotype was seen only a few times. This sequence joins TRBV20-1 and TRBJ1-5, with a possible D match to TRBD1 (6 bases). The CDR3 is made up of 16 amino acids. With 4 bases removed from V and 3 bases from J, the gap between germline ends came to 19 bases. Germline V gives CDR1 DFQATT, CDR2 SNEGSKA (reference sequence). CDR3 protein: CSANRQGSELNQPQHF. The CDR3 DNA is TGCAGTGCTAATCGTCAGGGGAGCGAACTCAATCAGCCCCAGCATTTT.

The chain has TRBV12-3 or TRBV12-4 and TRBJ2-1; D uncertain. This CDR3 region has 14 residues. With 4 bases removed from V and 10 bases from J, the gap between germline ends came to 17 bases. CDR3 bases: TGTGCCAGCAGTTGGGGTGGGGTAGGTTACGAGCAGTTCTTC. It translates to CASSWGGVGYEQFF.

In this sample, this clonotype turned up many times. The rearrangement links TRBV7-3 to TRBJ2-1, with TRBD2 matching over 9 bases. Germline V CDR1 and CDR2: SGHTA, FQGTGA. The length of the CDR3 is 15 residues. Losses at the gene ends were 3 bases for V and 2 bases for J; bases not matched to a gene: 2. CDR3 nucleotide sequence: TGTGCCAGCAGCTTCAGCGGGGGGCCCTACAATGAGCAGTTCTTC. Encoded protein: CASSFSGGPYNEQFF.

This clonotype was counted at least ten times. This sequence joins TRBV5-6 and TRBJ2-1; 11 bases line up with TRBD2. CDR1 and CDR2 (germline): SGHDT, YYEEEE. The CDR3 totals 15 residues. V lost 4 bases, J lost 5 bases, and 5 bases stayed unmatched. The CDR3 loop is CASSVGTSGNNEQFF. CDR3 nucleotide sequence: TGTGCCAGCAGCGTCGGGACTAGCGGTAACAATGAGCAGTTCTTC.

The chain couples TRBV10-3 to TRBJ1-1, with 9 positions matching TRBD1. Losses at the gene ends were 2 bases for V and 6 bases for J; bases not matched to a gene: 7. Looked up from germline, CDR1 is ENHRY and CDR2 is SYGVKD. The CDR3 totals 15 residues. As DNA, the CDR3 is TGTGCCATCAGTGAGACGAGACAGGGGGGGGCTGAAGCTTTCTTT. Protein: CAISETRQGGAEAFF.

This clonotype was seen repeatedly, ten times or more. V usage is TRBV12-5 and J usage is TRBJ2-1; D may be TRBD2 (5 bases). Trimming removed 0 bases from V and 9 bases from J, with 9 bases in between. The CDR3 is 13 residues long. Germline values: CDR1 LGHNT, CDR2 FRNRAP. Written as DNA, the CDR3 is TGTGCTAGTGGTTTGGTAGGTGGAGGTGAGCAGTTCTTC. Translating gives CASGLVGGGEQFF. The whole variable domain, filled in from reference TRBV12-5 and TRBJ2-1, reads DARVTQTPRHKVTEMGQEVTMRCQPILGHNTVFWYRQTMMQGLELLAYFRNRAPLDDSGMPKDRFSAEMPDATLATLKIQPSEPRDSAVYFCASGLVGGGEQFFGPGTRLTVL.

CDR3 in amino acids: CAWSPGTGIKETQYF. The CDR3 bases are TGTGCCTGGAGCCCTGGTACCGGGATCAAAGAGACCCAGTACTTC. This chain joins TRBV30 and TRBJ2-5, with D perhaps TRBD2 (5 bases). CDR3 size: 15 residues. Germline loops: CDR1 GTSNPN, CDR2 SVGIG (reference sequence). V dropped 3 bases and J dropped 3 bases, with 17 bases sitting between them.

This clonotype was seen only a few times. The chain joins TRBV3-1 to TRBJ2-7, with D hard to call. The V end was cut by 0 bases, the J end by 3 bases, with 21 bases between. CDR3 length: 18 residues. The germline gives CDR1 LGHDT, CDR2 YNNKEL (reference sequence). The CDR3 protein is CASSQDLAKPALLYEQYF. CDR3 bases: TGTGCCAGCAGCCAAGATCTGGCAAAACCGGCCCTCCTCTACGAGCAGTACTTC.

This clonotype was seen a few times. CDR3 sequence reads: CASSQDSTNTEAFF. The CDR3 region has the DNA TGCGCCAGCAGCCAAGACAGTACGAACACTGAAGCTTTCTTT. This sequence joins TRBV4-1 and TRBJ1-1; D gene ambiguous. From germline, CDR1 is MGHRA and CDR2 YSYEKL. The CDR3 is 14 residues long. V was pared by 0 bases and J by 1 base, with 6 bases between.

The chain employs TRBV5-5 and TRBJ2-2; possible D gene TRBD2, 6 bases. Germline V gene lookup returns CDR1 SGHKS and CDR2 YYEKEE (reference sequence). The CDR3 runs to 17 residues. V was shortened by 2 bases and J by 0 bases, with 14 bases between the two germline ends. In DNA form, the CDR3 reads TGTGCCAGCAGCTTTTCGGCTAGCGTTTCGAACACCGGGGAGCTGTTTTTT. As protein: CASSFSASVSNTGELFF.